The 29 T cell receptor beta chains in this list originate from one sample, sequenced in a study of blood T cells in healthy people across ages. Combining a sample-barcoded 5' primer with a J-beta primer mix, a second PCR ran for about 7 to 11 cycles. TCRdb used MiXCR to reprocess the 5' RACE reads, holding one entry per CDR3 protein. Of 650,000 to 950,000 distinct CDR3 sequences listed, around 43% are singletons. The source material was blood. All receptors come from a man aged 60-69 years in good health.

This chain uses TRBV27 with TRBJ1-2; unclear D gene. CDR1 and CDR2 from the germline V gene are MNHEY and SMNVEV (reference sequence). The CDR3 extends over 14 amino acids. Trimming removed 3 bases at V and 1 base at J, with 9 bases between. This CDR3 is CASSFGADNYGYTF. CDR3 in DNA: TGTGCCAGCAGTTTTGGTGCAGATAACTATGGCTACACCTTC.

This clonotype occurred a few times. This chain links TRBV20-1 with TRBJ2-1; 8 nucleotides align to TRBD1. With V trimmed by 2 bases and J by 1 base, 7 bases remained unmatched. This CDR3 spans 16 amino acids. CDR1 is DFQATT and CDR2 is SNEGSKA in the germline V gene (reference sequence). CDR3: CSARPGQALSYNEQFF. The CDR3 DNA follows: TGCAGTGCTAGACCGGGACAGGCGCTTTCCTACAATGAGCAGTTCTTC.

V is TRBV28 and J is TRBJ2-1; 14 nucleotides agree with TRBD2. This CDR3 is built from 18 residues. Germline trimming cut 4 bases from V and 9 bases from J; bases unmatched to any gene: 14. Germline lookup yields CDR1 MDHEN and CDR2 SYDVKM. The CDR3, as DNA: TGTGCCAGCAGTTCACCAAATCTACGACTAGCGGGGGGGCTTGAGCAGTTCTTC. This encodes CASSSPNLRLAGGLEQFF.

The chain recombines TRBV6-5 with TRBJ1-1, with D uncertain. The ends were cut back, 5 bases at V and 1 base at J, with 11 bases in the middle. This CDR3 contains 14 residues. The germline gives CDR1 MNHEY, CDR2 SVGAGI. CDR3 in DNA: TGTGCCAGCAGTATGGGGTACGGGAACACTGAAGCTTTCTTT. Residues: CASSMGYGNTEAFF.

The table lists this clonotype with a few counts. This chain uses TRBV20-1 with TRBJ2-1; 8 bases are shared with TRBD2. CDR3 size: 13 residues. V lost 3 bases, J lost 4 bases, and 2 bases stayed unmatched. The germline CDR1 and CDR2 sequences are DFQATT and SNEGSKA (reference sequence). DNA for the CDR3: TGCAGTGCTAGGGGACTAGAGTACAATGAGCAGTTCTTC. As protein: CSARGLEYNEQFF.

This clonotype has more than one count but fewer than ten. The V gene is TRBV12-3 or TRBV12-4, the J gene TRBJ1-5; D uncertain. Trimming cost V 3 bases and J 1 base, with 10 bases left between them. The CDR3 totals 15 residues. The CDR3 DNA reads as TGTGCCAGCAGTTTTGGGAGTTCAAGCAATCAGCCCCAGCATTTT. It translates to CASSFGSSSNQPQHF.

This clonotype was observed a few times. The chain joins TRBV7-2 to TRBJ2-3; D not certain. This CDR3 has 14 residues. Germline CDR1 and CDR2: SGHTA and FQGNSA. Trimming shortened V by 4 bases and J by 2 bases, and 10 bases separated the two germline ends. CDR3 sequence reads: CASSSRTDTDTQYF. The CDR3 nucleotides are TGTGCCAGCAGCTCAAGGACGGACACAGATACGCAGTATTTT.

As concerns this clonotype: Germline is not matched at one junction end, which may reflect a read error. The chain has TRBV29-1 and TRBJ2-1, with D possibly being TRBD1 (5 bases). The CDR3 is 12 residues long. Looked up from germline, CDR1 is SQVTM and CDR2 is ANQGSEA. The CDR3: CSVEDSPLEQFF. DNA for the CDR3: TGCAGCGTAGAAGACAGCCCCCTCGAGCAGTTCTTC.

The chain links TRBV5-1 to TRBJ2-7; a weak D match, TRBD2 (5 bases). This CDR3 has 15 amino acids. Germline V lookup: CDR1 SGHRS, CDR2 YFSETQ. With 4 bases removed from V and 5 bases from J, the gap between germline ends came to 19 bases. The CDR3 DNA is TGCGCCAGCAGCCCGGGAAGATCAGGTTGGGACGAGCAGTACTTC. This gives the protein CASSPGRSGWDEQYF.

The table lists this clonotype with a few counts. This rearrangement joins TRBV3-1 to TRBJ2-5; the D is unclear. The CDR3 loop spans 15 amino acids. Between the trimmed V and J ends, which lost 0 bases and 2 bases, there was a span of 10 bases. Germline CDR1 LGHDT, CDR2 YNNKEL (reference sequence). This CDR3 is CASSQDLRAQETQYF. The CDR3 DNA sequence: TGTGCCAGCAGCCAAGACCTCCGGGCGCAAGAGACCCAGTACTTC.

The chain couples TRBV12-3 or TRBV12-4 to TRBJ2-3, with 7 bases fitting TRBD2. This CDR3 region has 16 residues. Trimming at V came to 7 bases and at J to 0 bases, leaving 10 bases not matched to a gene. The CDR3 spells CASNRDYQGSTDTQYF. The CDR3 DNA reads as TGTGCCAGCAACCGGGACTACCAGGGAAGCACAGATACGCAGTATTTT.

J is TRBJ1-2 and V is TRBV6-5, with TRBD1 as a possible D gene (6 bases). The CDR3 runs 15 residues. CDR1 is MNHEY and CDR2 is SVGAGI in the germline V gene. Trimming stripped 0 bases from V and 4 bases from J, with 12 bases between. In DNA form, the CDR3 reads TGTGCCAGCAGTTACTCGATAGGGGGTGGCTATGGCTACACCTTC. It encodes CASSYSIGGGYGYTF.

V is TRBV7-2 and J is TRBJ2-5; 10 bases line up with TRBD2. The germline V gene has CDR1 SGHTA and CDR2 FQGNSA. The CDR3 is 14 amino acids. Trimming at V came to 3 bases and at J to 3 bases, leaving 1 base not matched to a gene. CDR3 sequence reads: CASSFLAGEETQYF. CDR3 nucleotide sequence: TGTGCCAGCAGCTTTCTAGCGGGGGAAGAGACCCAGTACTTC. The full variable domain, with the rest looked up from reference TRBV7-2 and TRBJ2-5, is GAGVSQSPSNKVTEKGKDVELRCDPISGHTALYWYRQSLGQGLEFLIYFQGNSAPDKSGLPSDRFSAERTGGSVSTLTIQRTQQEDSAVYLCASSFLAGEETQYFGPGTRLLVL.

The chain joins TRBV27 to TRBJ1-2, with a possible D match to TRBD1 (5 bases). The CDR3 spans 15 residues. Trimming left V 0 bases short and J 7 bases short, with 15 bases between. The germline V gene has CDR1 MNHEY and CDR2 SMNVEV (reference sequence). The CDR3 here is CASSLSGGRAGGYTF. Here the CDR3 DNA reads TGTGCCAGCAGTTTATCGGGGGGACGGGCCGGTGGCTACACCTTC.

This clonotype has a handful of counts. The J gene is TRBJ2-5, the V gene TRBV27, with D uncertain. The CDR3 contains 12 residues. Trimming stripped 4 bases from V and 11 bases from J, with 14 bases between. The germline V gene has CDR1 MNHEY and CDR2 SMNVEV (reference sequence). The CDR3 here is CASSSEVGEQYF. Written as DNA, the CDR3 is TGTGCCAGCAGTTCTGAGGTCGGTGAGCAGTACTTC.

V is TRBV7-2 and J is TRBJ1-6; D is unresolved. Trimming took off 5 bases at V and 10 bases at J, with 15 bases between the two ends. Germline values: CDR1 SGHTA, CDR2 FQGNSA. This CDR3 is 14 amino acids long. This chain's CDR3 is CASSLVPPGSPLHF. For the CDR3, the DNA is TGTGCCAGCAGCCTCGTCCCGCCGGGGTCACCCCTCCACTTT.

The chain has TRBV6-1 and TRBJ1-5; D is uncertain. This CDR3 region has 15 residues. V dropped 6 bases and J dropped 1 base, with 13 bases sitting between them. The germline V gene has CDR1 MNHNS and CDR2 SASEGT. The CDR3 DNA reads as TGTGCCAGCAGGGAGCTTCTCGGGAGCAATCAGCCCCAGCATTTT. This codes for CASRELLGSNQPQHF.

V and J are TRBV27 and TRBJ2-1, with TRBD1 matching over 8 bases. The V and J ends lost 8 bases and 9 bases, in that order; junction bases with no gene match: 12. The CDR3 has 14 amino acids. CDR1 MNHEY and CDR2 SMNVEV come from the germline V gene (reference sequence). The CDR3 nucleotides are TGTGCCAGCGCCTCCGCGGACAGGGTGTCTGAGCAGTTCTTC. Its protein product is CASASADRVSEQFF.

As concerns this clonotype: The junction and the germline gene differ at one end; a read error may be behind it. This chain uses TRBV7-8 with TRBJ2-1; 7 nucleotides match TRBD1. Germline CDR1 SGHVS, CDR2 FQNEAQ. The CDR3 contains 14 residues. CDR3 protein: CASSGTDSYSEQFF. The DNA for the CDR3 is TGTGCCAGCAGCGGGACAGACAGCTACAGTGAGCAGTTCTTC.

The CDR3 loop reads CSAFSGGAGETQYF. CDR3 coding DNA: TGCAGTGCTTTTAGCGGGGGGGCCGGTGAGACCCAGTACTTC. The chain combines TRBV20-1 with TRBJ2-5; TRBD2 matches at 11 bases. The trim removed 5 bases at V and 5 bases at J, leaving 7 bases unmatched. CDR3 length: 14 amino acids. The germline gives CDR1 DFQATT, CDR2 SNEGSKA (reference sequence).

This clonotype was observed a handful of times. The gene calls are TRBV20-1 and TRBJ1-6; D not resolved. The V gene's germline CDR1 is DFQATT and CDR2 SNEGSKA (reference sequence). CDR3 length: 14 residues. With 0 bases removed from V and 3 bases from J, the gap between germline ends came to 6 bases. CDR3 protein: CSARDAVYNSPLHF. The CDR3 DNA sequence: TGCAGTGCTAGAGATGCAGTCTATAATTCACCCCTCCACTTT.

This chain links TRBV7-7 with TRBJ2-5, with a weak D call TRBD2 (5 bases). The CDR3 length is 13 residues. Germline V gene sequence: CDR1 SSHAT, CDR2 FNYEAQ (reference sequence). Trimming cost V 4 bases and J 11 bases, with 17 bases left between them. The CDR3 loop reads CASSSDRDGEQYF. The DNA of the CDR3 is TGTGCCAGCAGCTCCGACCGAGATGGGGAGCAGTACTTC.

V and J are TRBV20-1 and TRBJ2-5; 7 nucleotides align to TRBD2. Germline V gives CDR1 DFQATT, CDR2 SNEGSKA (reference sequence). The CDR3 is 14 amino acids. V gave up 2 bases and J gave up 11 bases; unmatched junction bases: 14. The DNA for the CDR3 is TGCAGTGCTAGATCCGGGACTACTACAAATGAGCAGTACTTC. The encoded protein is CSARSGTTTNEQYF.

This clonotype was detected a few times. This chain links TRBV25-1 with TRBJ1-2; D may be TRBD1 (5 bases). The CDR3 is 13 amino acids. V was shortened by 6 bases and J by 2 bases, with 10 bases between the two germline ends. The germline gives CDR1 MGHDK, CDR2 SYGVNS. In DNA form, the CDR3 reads TGTGCCAGCAGAGACAGATTCAACTATGGCTACACCTTC. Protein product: CASRDRFNYGYTF.

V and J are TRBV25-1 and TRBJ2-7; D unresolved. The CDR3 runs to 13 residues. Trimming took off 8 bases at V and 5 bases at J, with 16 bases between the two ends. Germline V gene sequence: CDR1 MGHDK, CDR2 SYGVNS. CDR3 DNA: TGTGCCAGCTGGGGATTAGGCTGGGACGAGCAGTACTTC. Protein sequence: CASWGLGWDEQYF.

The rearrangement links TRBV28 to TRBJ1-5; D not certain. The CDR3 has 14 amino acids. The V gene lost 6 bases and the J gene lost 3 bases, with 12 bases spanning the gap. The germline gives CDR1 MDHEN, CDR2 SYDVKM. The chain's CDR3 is CASRGGGNNQPQHF. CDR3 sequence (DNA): TGTGCCAGCAGGGGCGGAGGAAACAATCAGCCCCAGCATTTT.

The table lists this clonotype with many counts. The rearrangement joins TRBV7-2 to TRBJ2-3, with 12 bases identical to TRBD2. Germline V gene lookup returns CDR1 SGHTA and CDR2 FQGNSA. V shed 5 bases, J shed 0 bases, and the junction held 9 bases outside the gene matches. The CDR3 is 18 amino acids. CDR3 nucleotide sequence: TGTGCCAGCAGCCAGACTAGCGGGGGTTCAAGGAGCACAGATACGCAGTATTTT. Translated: CASSQTSGGSRSTDTQYF.

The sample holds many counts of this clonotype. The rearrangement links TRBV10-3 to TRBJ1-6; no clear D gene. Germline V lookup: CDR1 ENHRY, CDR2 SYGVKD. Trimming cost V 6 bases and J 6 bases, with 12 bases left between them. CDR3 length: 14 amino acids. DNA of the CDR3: TGTGCCATCAGATTGTCGGGAACTAATTCACCCCTCCACTTT. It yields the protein CAIRLSGTNSPLHF.

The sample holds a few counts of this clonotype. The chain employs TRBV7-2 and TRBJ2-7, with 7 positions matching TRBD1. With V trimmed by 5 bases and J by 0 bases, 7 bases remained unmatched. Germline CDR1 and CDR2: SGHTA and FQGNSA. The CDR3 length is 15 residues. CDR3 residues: CASSTGQSGSYEQYF. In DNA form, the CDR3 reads TGTGCCAGCAGCACGGGACAGAGTGGCTCCTACGAGCAGTACTTC. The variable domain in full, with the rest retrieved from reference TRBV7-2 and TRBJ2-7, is GAGVSQSPSNKVTEKGKDVELRCDPISGHTALYWYRQSLGQGLEFLIYFQGNSAPDKSGLPSDRFSAERTGGSVSTLTIQRTQQEDSAVYLCASSTGQSGSYEQYFGPGTRLTVT.